This TCR beta chain was recorded in a study of control samples from healthy donors and cancer patients. Deletions cut 0 bases from V and 2 bases from J, with 7 bases between. The CDR3 is made up of 14 amino acids. Germline CDR1 reads LGHDT; CDR2 reads YNNKEL (reference sequence). TCRdb keeps only in-frame clones here, not all; method: immunoSEQ multiplex PCR. The sample lists some 130,000 clones, roughly 90% occurring once. The chain recombines TRBV3-1 (or the pseudogene TRBV3-2) with TRBJ1-2, with no clear D. The sequence was obtained from a man in his fifties or sixties with head and neck cancer. The specimen sequenced was PBMCs. CDR3 DNA: TGTGCCAGCAGCCAAGATACTGCCAACTATGGCTACACCTTC. This sequence encodes CASSQDTANYGYTF.